This is a list of T cell receptor beta chains from one sample in a study of T cell responses to AZD1222 COVID-19 vaccine. Using immunoSEQ multiplex PCR, the repertoire was profiled, and TCRdb retains in-frame clones only, with some absent. The sample yields more than 140,000 clones, under 95% seen once. The sample was peripheral blood, taken on day 0 of AZD1222 vaccination. These receptors were collected from an adult in good health. CDR3s include the opening cysteine and the closing phenylalanine or tryptophan. D genes are given only for firm matches. Expanded clones get a size class; other rows say once, few or many, or leave the size out.

V gene,D gene,clone size,J gene,CDR3 DNA,CDR3 protein
TRBV2,TRBD2,-,TRBJ2-4,TGTGCCAGCAGTGAAGGGACTAGCGGTAACATTCAGTACTTC,CASSEGTSGNIQYF
TRBV24-1,-,-,TRBJ2-3,TGTGCCACCAGTGATTCCGGGGATAAACGAGGCACAGATACGCAGTATTTT,CATSDSGDKRGTDTQYF
TRBV11-2,-,-,TRBJ2-5,TGTGCCAGCAGCTTAGCCCGCGAGGTATCCAGCGTAAAGTACTTC,CASSLAREVSSVKYF
TRBV7-3,-,-,TRBJ1-1,TGTGCCAGCAGCTTAAACGGCAGGGTTGAGGGCACTGAAGCTTTCTTT,CASSLNGRVEGTEAFF
TRBV9,-,-,TRBJ1-5,TGTGCCAGCAGCGTAGGACAGGATAGCAATCAGCCCCAGCATTTT,CASSVGQDSNQPQHF
TRBV7-7,TRBD2,-,TRBJ2-5,TGTGCTAGCAGCTTAGGGGGACTAGCGGGAGTCGGAGAGACCCAGTACTTC,CASSLGGLAGVGETQYF
TRBV27,-,-,TRBJ2-3,TGTGCCAGCAGTACTTATACGCCACGGGATGGACTACCCACAGATACGCAGTATTTT,CASSTYTPRDGLPTDTQYF
TRBV4-2,-,-,TRBJ2-7,TGTGCCAGCAGCCTCAATCGGGGTTCCGCCTACGAGCAGTACTTC,CASSLNRGSAYEQYF
TRBV28,TRBD2,-,TRBJ2-7,TGTGCCAGCAGGTCGGGACTCGGGGGGACCTACGAGCAGTACTTC,CASRSGLGGTYEQYF
TRBV28,-,-,TRBJ1-2,TGTGCCAGCAGTTTACAACTGGTCTATGGCTACACCTTC,CASSLQLVYGYTF
TRBV6-2/TRBV6-3,TRBD2,-,TRBJ2-5,TGTGCCAGCAGTTACGGGGGAGCGGGACTGCAAGAGACCCAGTACTTC,CASSYGGAGLQETQYF
TRBV12-3/TRBV12-4,TRBD1,-,TRBJ1-4,TGTGCCAGCAGGCGACAGGGGAGTGAAAAACTGTTTTTT,CASRRQGSEKLFF
TRBV15,-,once,TRBJ2-1,TGTGCCACCAGCAGAGAAGGGGGGGATGAGCAGTTCTTC,CATSREGGDEQFF
TRBV19,-,few,TRBJ1-4,TGTGCCAGTAGTAGGTTACAAAATGAAAAACTGTTTTTT,CASSRLQNEKLFF
TRBV5-6,-,few,TRBJ2-7,TGTGCCAGCAGCTTGATTGGTCAGCTGGGATACGAGCAGTACTTC,CASSLIGQLGYEQYF
TRBV28,-,-,TRBJ1-6,TGTGCCAGCAGCCCCAACCGAAATTCACCCCTCCACTTT,CASSPNRNSPLHF
TRBV6-5,TRBD2,-,TRBJ2-7,TGTGCCAGCAGTTCCCGGACTAGCGGGAGGGCCTACGAGCAGTACTTC,CASSSRTSGRAYEQYF
TRBV11-2,TRBD1,-,TRBJ2-7,TGTGCCAGCAGCTTAGGCCGGGGACAGCTCAGCTCCTACGAGCAGTACTTC,CASSLGRGQLSSYEQYF
TRBV7-2,TRBD2,-,TRBJ2-7,TGTGCCAGCAGCCCCCGGCCTAGCGGGAGGGGGAACGAGCAGTACTTC,CASSPRPSGRGNEQYF
TRBV9,-,-,TRBJ2-1,TGTGCCAGCAGTCCTAAGCGGAGCAACTACAATGAGCAGTTCTTC,CASSPKRSNYNEQFF
TRBV11-3,TRBD2,-,TRBJ2-3,TGTGCCAGCGCTAGCGGGATAACAGATACGCAGTATTTT,CASASGITDTQYF
TRBV19,-,once,TRBJ2-4,TGTGCCAGTAGTGTCGACTCGGGGCGAAACATTCAGTACTTC,CASSVDSGRNIQYF
TRBV28,-,-,TRBJ2-7,TGTGCCAGCAGGAGTACAGGGATCTACGAGCAGTACTTC,CASRSTGIYEQYF
TRBV3-1/TRBV3-2,-,-,TRBJ1-1,TGTGCCAGCAGCGCCAAGATCGGGAGGGGAGCTTTCTTT,CASSAKIGRGAFF
TRBV3-1/TRBV3-2,-,once,TRBJ2-2,TGTGCCAGCAGCCAGGGGTCGGGGGTGTCCGGGGAGCTGTTTTTT,CASSQGSGVSGELFF
TRBV7-2,-,-,TRBJ2-1,TGTGCCAGCAGCCCCGGACACGGAAACAATGAGCAGTTCTTC,CASSPGHGNNEQFF
TRBV2,TRBD1,-,TRBJ2-5,TGTGCCAGCAGGCCGGCAACAGGGGGTTCGGTGACCCAGTACTTC,CASRPATGGSVTQYF
TRBV28,-,-,TRBJ2-1,TGTGCCAGCAGTCCGGGTTTGAACGAATATGGTGAGCAGTTCTTC,CASSPGLNEYGEQFF
TRBV18,-,-,TRBJ2-3,TGTGCCAGCTCACTTGACAGAGATACGCAGTATTTT,CASSLDRDTQYF
TRBV5-1,TRBD2,-,TRBJ2-3,TGCGCCAGCAGCCCGGGACTAGCGGGAGCGGTAGATACGCAGTATTTT,CASSPGLAGAVDTQYF
TRBV28,-,-,TRBJ2-3,TGTGCCAGCAGCTCCGGGATAGGATACACAGATACGCAGTATTTT,CASSSGIGYTDTQYF
TRBV6-2/TRBV6-3,-,once,TRBJ2-4,TGTGCCAGCAGTACTAGGGGGGGGGCCAAAAACATTCAGTACTTC,CASSTRGGAKNIQYF
TRBV28,TRBD1,-,TRBJ1-2,TGTGCCAGCAGGGCCACAGGGGGAAATGGCTACACCTTC,CASRATGGNGYTF
TRBV6-2/TRBV6-3,TRBD1,-,TRBJ1-2,TGTGCCAGCAGTTACGGGGGACAGGGAAGATACACCTTC,CASSYGGQGRYTF
TRBV6-5,TRBD2,-,TRBJ2-7,TGTGCCAGCATTGGGACTAGCGACGAGCAGTACTTC,CASIGTSDEQYF
TRBV7-2,TRBD1,-,TRBJ1-2,TGTGCCAGCAGCTCGGACAGGGGAGGATATGGCTACACCTTC,CASSSDRGGYGYTF
TRBV5-6,-,-,TRBJ1-5,TGTGCCAGCAGCTTCCGACCGAATCAGCCCCAGCATTTT,CASSFRPNQPQHF
TRBV7-6,-,-,TRBJ1-1,TGTGCCAGCAGCCCCGACCCCACCCGGGGTTTGGGGACTGAAGCTTTCTTT,CASSPDPTRGLGTEAFF
TRBV9,TRBD2,-,TRBJ2-1,TGTGCCAGCAGCCCACTAGCGGACTCCTACAATGAGCAGTTCTTC,CASSPLADSYNEQFF
TRBV6-2/TRBV6-3,-,once,TRBJ1-1,TGTGCCAGCAGTTACTCGAGACGGCCGAACACTGAAGCTTTCTTT,CASSYSRRPNTEAFF
TRBV28,-,-,TRBJ2-7,TGTGCCAGCAGTTTACCTATCTCTGAGGGGCGGAGCTCCTACGAGCAGTACTTC,CASSLPISEGRSSYEQYF
TRBV14,TRBD1,-,TRBJ2-2,TGTGCCAGCAGCCAACCGGACAGGGAGAGTAACACCGGGGAGCTGTTTTTT,CASSQPDRESNTGELFF
TRBV9,TRBD2,-,TRBJ2-1,TGTGCCAGCAGCGTAAGGACTAGTGGTGAGCAGTTCTTC,CASSVRTSGEQFF
TRBV6-5,-,-,TRBJ1-2,TGTGCCAGTCGTGGAATTGTTGGCTACACCTTC,CASRGIVGYTF
TRBV5-4,TRBD1,-,TRBJ2-1,TGTGCCAGCAGCTTGAGGGACAGGCCTTACAATGAGCAGTTCTTC,CASSLRDRPYNEQFF
TRBV24-1,-,-,TRBJ1-5,TGTGCCACCAGTGACCAGGATCAGCCCCAGCATTTT,CATSDQDQPQHF
TRBV11-2,TRBD2,once,TRBJ2-1,TGTGCCAGCAGCTTAGGGATCCGGGGACTAGCGGGAGTGGGCAATGAGCAGTTCTTC,CASSLGIRGLAGVGNEQFF
TRBV4-3,-,-,TRBJ2-7,TGCGCCAGCAGCCAAGGTCCCGGGGTCTCCTACGAGCAGTACTTC,CASSQGPGVSYEQYF
TRBV5-6,-,-,TRBJ2-7,TGTGCCAGCAGTCCAGGGGCGAGCTACGAGCAGTACTTC,CASSPGASYEQYF
TRBV5-1,TRBD2,once,TRBJ2-7,TGCGCCAGCAGCTTAACGTTAGCGGGAGGGCCCAACGAGCAGTACTTC,CASSLTLAGGPNEQYF
TRBV12-5,-,-,TRBJ2-3,TGTGCTAGTGGTACCGCAGGGCCCACAGATACGCAGTATTTT,CASGTAGPTDTQYF
TRBV19,-,-,TRBJ1-5,TGTGCCAGTAAGGAGACCGCGATACCAAATCAGCCCCAGCATTTT,CASKETAIPNQPQHF
TRBV6-2/TRBV6-3,-,few,TRBJ1-5,TGTGCCAGCAGTTACTATCCTGACCTAAGCACGAGCAATCAGCCCCAGCATTTT,CASSYYPDLSTSNQPQHF
TRBV6-5,-,-,TRBJ1-2,TGTGCCAGCAGCCCCAACACAGGGATCGGCTACACCTTC,CASSPNTGIGYTF
TRBV7-9,-,few,TRBJ2-3,TGTGCCAGCAGCTTAGGGTGGGGCACAGATACGCAGTATTTT,CASSLGWGTDTQYF
TRBV28,-,-,TRBJ2-1,TGTGCCAGCACACGGAGTGTGGTGGAGCAGTTCTTC,CASTRSVVEQFF
TRBV3-1/TRBV3-2,TRBD2,-,TRBJ2-1,TGTGCCAGCAGCCCCGGACTAGCGGGAGACCGCTCCTACAATGAGCAGTTCTTC,CASSPGLAGDRSYNEQFF
TRBV19,-,-,TRBJ1-1,TGTGCCAGTACCCTGAACACTGAAGCTTTCTTT,CASTLNTEAFF
TRBV5-1,TRBD2,-,TRBJ2-7,TGCGCCAGCAGCTGGACCGGGGGGGCACAAGAGCAGTACTTC,CASSWTGGAQEQYF